Listed here is a single T cell receptor beta chain. Its antigen is not identified. The entry originates in a study of T cell responses to AZD1222 COVID-19 vaccine. Study context: Whether given at about 4 or about 12 weeks, second doses were pooled. Study conclusions and caveats: Spike-specific TCR breadth and depth rose after two AZD1222 doses. The span of vaccine-associated CD4 TCRs extended across spike, with dominance at 160-218 and 743-854. Donors skewed white British and female; clonal diversity was possibly underestimated.

V lost 2 bases and J lost 5, with 16 bases in between. Germline V CDR1 and CDR2: SGHAT, FQNNGV. The CDR3 runs 15 residues. Data came from immunoSEQ multiplex PCR; TCRdb stores just in-frame clones and leaves some out. The repertoire consists of more than 95,000 clones, with 90% occurring once and the leading ten covering about 5%. Sequences were derived from peripheral blood, sampled on day 0 of AZD1222 vaccination. The chain is built from TRBV11-2 and TRBJ2-7; D uncertain. The TCR was taken from an adult in good health. The CDR3 nucleotides are TGTGCCAGCAGCTTAATCCGGAGATATGTAGACGAGCAGTACTTC. Translating it yields CASSLIRRYVDEQYF.